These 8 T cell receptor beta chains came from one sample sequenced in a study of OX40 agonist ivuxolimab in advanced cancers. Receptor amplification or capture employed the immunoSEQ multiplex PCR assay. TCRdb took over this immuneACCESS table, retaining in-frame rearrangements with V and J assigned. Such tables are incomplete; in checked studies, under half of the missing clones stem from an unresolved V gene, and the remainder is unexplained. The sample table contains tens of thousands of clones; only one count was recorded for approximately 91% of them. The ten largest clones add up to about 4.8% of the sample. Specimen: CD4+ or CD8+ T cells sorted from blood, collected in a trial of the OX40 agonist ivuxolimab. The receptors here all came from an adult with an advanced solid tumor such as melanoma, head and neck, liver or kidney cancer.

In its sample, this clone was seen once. The CDR3 sequence is CASTFAPLGSDTQYF. CDR3 nucleotides: TGTGCCAGCACCTTCGCGCCCCTTGGCTCAGATACGCAGTATTTT. This sequence joins TRBV7-9 and TRBJ2-3; D uncertain. V was shortened by 7 bases and J by 4 bases, with 18 bases between the two germline ends. This CDR3 has 15 amino acids. CDR1 is SEHNR and CDR2 is FQNEAQ in the germline V gene (reference sequence).

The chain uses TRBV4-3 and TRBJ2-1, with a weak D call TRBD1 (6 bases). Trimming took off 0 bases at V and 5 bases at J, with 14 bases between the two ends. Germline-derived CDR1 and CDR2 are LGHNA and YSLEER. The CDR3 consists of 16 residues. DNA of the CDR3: TGCGCCAGCAGCCAAGACGCCGGGACACCCAACAATGAGCAGTTCTTC. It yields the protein CASSQDAGTPNNEQFF.

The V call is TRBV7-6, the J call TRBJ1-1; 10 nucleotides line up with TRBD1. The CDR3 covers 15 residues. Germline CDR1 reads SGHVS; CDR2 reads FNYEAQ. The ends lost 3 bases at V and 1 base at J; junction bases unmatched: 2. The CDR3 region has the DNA TGTGCCAGCAGCTTGGGGGACAGGGGGAACACTGAAGCTTTCTTT. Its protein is CASSLGDRGNTEAFF.

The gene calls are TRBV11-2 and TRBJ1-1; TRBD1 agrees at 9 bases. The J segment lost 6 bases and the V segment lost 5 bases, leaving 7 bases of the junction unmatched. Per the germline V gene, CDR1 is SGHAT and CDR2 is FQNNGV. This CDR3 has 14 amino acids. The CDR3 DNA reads TGTGCCAGCAGCCCCAACAGGGGGCGGCCTGAAGCTTTCTTT. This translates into CASSPNRGRPEAFF.

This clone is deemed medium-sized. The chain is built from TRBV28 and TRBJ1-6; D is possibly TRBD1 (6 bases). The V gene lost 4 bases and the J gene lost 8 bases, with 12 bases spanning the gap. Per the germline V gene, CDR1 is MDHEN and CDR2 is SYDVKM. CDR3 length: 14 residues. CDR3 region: CASSSWTAYSPLHF. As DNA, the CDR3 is TGTGCCAGCAGTTCCTGGACAGCCTATTCACCCCTCCACTTT.

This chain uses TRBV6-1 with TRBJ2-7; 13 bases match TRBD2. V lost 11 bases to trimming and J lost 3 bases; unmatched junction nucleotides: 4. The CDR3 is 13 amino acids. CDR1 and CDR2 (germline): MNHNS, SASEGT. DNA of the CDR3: TGTGCCGGATGGACTAGCGGGAGCTACGAGCAGTACTTC. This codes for CAGWTSGSYEQYF.

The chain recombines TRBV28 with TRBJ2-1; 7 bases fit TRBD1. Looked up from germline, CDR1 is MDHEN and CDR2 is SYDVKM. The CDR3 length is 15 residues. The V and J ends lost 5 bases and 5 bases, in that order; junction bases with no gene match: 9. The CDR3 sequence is CASSPTGTVHNEQFF. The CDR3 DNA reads TGTGCCAGCAGTCCGACCGGGACAGTCCACAATGAGCAGTTCTTC.

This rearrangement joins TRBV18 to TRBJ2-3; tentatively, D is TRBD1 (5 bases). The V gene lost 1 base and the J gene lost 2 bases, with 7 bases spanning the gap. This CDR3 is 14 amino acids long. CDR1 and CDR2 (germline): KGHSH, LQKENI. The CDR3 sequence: CASSPQGSTDTQYF. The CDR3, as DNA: TGTGCCAGCTCACCACAGGGGTCCACAGATACGCAGTATTTT.